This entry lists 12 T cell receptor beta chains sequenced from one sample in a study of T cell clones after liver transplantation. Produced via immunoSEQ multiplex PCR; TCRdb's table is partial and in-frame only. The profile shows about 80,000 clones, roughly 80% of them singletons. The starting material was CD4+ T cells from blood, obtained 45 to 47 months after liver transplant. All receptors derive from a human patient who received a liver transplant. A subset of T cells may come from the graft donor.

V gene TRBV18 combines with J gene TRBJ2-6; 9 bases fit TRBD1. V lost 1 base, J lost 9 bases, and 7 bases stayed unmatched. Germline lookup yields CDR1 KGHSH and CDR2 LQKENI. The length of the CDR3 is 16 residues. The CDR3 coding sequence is TGTGCCAGCTCACCACTCACGGGACAGGGCTTCAACGTCCTGACTTTC. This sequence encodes CASSPLTGQGFNVLTF.

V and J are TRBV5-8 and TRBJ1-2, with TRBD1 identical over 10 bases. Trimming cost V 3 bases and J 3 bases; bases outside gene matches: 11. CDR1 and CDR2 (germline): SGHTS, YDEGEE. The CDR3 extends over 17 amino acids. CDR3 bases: TGTGCCAGCAGCTCAACCGGGACAGGGGCCCTTTACTATGGCTACACCTTC. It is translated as CASSSTGTGALYYGYTF.

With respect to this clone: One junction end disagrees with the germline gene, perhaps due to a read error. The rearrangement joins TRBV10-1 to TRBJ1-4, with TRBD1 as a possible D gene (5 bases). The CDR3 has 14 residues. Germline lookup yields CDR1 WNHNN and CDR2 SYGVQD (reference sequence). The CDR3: CASSEYRGIGKLLF. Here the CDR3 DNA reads TGCGCCAGCAGTGAATATCGGGGGATTGGAAAACTGCTTTTT.

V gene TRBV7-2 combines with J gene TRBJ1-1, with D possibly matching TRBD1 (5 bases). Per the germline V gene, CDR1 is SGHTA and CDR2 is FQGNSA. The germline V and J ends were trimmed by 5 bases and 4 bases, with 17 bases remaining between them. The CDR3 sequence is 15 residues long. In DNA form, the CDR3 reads TGTGCCAGCAGCAGTCAACGGGGCATTGGCACTGAAGCTTTCTTT. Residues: CASSSQRGIGTEAFF.

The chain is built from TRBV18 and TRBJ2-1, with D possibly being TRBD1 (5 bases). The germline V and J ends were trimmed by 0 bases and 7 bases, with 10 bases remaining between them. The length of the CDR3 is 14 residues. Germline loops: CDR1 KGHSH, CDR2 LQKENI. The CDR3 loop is CASSPPFPGNEQFF. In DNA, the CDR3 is TGTGCCAGCTCACCACCATTCCCAGGGAATGAGCAGTTCTTC.

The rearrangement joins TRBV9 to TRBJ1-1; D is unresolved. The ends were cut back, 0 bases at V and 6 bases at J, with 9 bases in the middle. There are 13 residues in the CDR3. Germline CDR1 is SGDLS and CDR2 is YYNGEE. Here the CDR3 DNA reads TGTGCCAGCAGCGTAGCTCAGCAATCTGAAGCTTTCTTT. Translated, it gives CASSVAQQSEAFF.

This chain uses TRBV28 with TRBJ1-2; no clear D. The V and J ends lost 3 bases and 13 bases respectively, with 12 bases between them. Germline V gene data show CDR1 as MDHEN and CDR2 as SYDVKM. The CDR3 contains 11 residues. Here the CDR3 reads CASSFFEGRTF. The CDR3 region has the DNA TGTGCCAGCAGTTTTTTTGAAGGACGCACCTTC.

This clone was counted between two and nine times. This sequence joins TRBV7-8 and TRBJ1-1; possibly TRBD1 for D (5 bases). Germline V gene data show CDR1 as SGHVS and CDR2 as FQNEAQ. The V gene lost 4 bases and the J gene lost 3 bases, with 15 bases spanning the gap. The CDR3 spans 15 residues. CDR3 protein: CASSSPPGADTEAFF. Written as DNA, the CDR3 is TGTGCCAGCAGCTCGCCCCCCGGGGCGGACACTGAAGCTTTCTTT.

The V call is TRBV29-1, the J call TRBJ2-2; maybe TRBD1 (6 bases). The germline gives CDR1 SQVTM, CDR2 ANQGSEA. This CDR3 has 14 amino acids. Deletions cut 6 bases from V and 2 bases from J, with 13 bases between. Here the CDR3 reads CSVAGRGNTGELFF. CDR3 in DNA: TGCAGCGTCGCGGGCAGGGGTAACACCGGGGAGCTGTTTTTT.

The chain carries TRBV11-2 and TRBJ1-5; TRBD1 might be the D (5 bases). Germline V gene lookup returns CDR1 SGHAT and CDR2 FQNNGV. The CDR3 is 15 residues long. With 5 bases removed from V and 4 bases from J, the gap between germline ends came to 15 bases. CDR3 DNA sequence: TGTGCCAGCAGCCCAAACGCAGGGTTTAATCAGCCCCAGCATTTT. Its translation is CASSPNAGFNQPQHF. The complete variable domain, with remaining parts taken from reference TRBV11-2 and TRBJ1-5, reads EAGVAQSPRYKIIEKRQSVAFWCNPISGHATLYWYQQILGQGPKLLIQFQNNGVVDDSQLPKDRFSAERLKGVDSTLKIQPAKLEDSAVYLCASSPNAGFNQPQHFGDGTRLSIL.

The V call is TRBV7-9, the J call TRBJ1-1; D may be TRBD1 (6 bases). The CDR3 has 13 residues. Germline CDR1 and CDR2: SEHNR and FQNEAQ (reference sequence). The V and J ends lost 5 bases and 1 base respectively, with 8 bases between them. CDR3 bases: TGTGCCAGCAGCCGAGGGGGGAACACTGAAGCTTTCTTT. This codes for CASSRGGNTEAFF.

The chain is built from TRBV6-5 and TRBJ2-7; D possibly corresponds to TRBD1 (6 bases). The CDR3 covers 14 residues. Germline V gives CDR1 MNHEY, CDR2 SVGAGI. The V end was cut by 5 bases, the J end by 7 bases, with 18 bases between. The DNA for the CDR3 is TGTGCCAGCAGTCCTGACAGGCGTGGGCAAGAGCAGTACTTC. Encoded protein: CASSPDRRGQEQYF.